This T cell receptor beta chain was obtained from a study of blood T cell repertoires in COVID-19. Study context: Sites across the United States, Italy and Spain contributed samples from acute and convalescent COVID-19. T cells, B-cell-depleted T cells, or PBMCs supplied cDNA or gDNA.

How the authors handled the data: Estimation of nucleated cell counts was performed using reference gene primer amplification. Profiling relied on immunoSEQ multiplex PCR, and the TCRdb table lists in-frame clones only, not all of them. The V and J calls and clone size come from that table; D and trimming were worked out from the DNA. The table lists hundreds of thousands of clones, approximately 90% of them singletons. The CDR3 is 17 amino acids. From germline, CDR1 is GTSNPN and CDR2 SVGIG (reference sequence). Trimming removed 0 bases from V and 9 bases from J; junction bases left unmatched: 13. The sample taken for sequencing was peripheral blood. The rearrangement links TRBV30 to TRBJ2-1; the match to TRBD2 covers 11 bases. This TCR was recovered from a young woman who had recovered from COVID-19. The CDR3 loop reads CAWSVRWVAGGLGEQFF. Here the CDR3 DNA reads TGTGCCTGGAGTGTACGATGGGTAGCGGGAGGGCTCGGTGAGCAGTTCTTC.